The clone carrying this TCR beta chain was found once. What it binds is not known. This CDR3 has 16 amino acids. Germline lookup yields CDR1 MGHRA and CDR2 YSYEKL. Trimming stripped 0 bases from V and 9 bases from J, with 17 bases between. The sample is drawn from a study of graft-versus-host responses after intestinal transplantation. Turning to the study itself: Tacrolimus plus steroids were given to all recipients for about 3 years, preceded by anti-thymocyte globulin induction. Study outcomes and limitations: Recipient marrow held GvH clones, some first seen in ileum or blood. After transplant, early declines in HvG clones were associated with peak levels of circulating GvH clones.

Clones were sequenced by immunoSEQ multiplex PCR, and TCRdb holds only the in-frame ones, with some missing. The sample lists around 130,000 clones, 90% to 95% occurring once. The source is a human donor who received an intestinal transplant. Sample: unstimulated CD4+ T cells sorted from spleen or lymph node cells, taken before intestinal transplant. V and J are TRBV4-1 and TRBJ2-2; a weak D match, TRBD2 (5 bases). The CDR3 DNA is TGCGCCAGCAGCCAAGATCTTGACCTCCCGGGGAGGGAGCTGTTTTTT. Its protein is CASSQDLDLPGRELFF.